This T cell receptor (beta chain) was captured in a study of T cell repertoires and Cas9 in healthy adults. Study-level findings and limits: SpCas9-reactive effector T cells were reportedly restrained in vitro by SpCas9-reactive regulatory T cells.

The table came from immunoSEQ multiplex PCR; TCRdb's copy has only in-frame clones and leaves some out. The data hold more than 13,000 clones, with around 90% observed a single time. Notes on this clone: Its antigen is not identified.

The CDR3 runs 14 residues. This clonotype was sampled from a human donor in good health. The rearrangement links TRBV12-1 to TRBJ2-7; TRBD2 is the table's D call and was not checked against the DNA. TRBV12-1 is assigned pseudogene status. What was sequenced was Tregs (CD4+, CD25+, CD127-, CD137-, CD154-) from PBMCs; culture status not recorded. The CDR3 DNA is TGTGCCACCGGGCTAGCGGGAACCTCCTACGAGCAGTACTTC. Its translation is CATGLAGTSYEQYF.